The 29 T cell receptor beta chains below all came from one sample that was sequenced in a study of response to subunit inactivated influenza vaccine. TCRdb used MiXCR to reprocess the RT-PCR reads, holding one entry per CDR3 protein. The sample holds about 540,000 distinct CDR3 sequences, approximately 20% seen once. The data were also submitted as part of a second study, on T cells expressing NK-cell markers. That paper states: Generation of TCR beta cDNA was performed by 5'RACE template switching incorporating UMIs.

The source was CD4+ T cells sorted from PBMCs, collected 12 days after vaccination. These receptors were taken from a man in his forties or fifties who received an inactivated influenza vaccine.

This clonotype was detected ten times or more. The CDR3 DNA follows: TGTGCCAGCAGTTTCTTTCGCGGGGACCCACGGGACACGCAGTATTTT. Encoded protein: CASSFFRGDPRDTQYF. The J gene is TRBJ2-3, the V gene TRBV12-3 or TRBV12-4; perhaps TRBD2 as D (6 bases). Trimming took off 3 bases at V and 9 bases at J, with 22 bases between the two ends. The CDR3 has 16 residues.

The sample holds a few counts of this clonotype. CDR3 in DNA: TGCAGTGCTAGTGGTGGCCGCAGCTCCTACGAGCAGTACTTC. Translated: CSASGGRSSYEQYF. V and J are TRBV20-1 and TRBJ2-7; D is uncertain. CDR1 and CDR2 (germline): DFQATT, SNEGSKA (reference sequence). Trimming took 3 bases from V and 0 from J, leaving 12 bases between them. The CDR3 sequence is 14 residues long.

This clonotype was seen a handful of times. This chain uses TRBV20-1 with TRBJ2-1; 11 bases map to TRBD2. The CDR3 contains 13 residues. Trimming at V came to 6 bases and at J to 13 bases, leaving 11 bases not matched to a gene. Germline V gene data show CDR1 as DFQATT and CDR2 as SNEGSKA (reference sequence). CDR3: CSAPTSGSTVQFF. The CDR3 region has the DNA TGCAGTGCGCCCACTAGCGGGAGTACTGTCCAGTTCTTC.

V usage is TRBV18 and J usage is TRBJ2-5; no firm D call. Deletions cut 4 bases from V and 5 bases from J, with 20 bases between. CDR1 KGHSH and CDR2 LQKENI come from the germline V gene. The CDR3 has 16 amino acids. CDR3 amino acids: CASSRGPGGTGETQYF. CDR3 sequence (DNA): TGTGCCAGCTCACGAGGTCCAGGTGGAACCGGGGAGACCCAGTACTTC.

This clonotype turned up a few times. The V call is TRBV27, the J call TRBJ1-2; the D is unclear. This CDR3 spans 14 amino acids. Germline CDR1 and CDR2: MNHEY and SMNVEV (reference sequence). The ends were cut back, 1 base at V and 6 bases at J, with 12 bases in the middle. The CDR3 DNA is TGTGCCAGCAGTTTATTCGGCAGGACCCATGGCTACACCTTC. Translation gives CASSLFGRTHGYTF.

The chain recombines TRBV20-1 with TRBJ2-3; 10 positions agree with TRBD2. Germline assignment: CDR1 DFQATT and CDR2 SNEGSKA (reference sequence). The CDR3 contains 13 residues. V lost 5 bases, J lost 4 bases, and 3 bases stayed unmatched. This CDR3 is CSAASGRPDTQYF. The CDR3 DNA is TGCAGTGCTGCTAGCGGGAGACCAGATACGCAGTATTTT.

A note on this clonotype: The junction departs from germline at one end; a sequencing error may be responsible. The V gene is TRBV20-1, the J gene TRBJ2-1; the D gene is possibly TRBD2 (5 bases). The germline V gene has CDR1 DFQATT and CDR2 SNEGSKA (reference sequence). The CDR3 consists of 14 residues. The CDR3 loop is CSTRGQEYYNEQFF. The CDR3 DNA is TGCAGTACTAGAGGGCAGGAGTACTACAATGAGCAGTTCTTC.

The rearrangement joins TRBV20-1 to TRBJ2-2, with a weak D call TRBD2 (6 bases). The CDR3 is 14 amino acids. V gave up 2 bases and J gave up 6 bases, with 13 bases separating them. Germline V lookup: CDR1 DFQATT, CDR2 SNEGSKA (reference sequence). For the CDR3, the DNA is TGCAGTGCTAGAAACGGGGGAGCCGCCGGGGAGCTGTTTTTT. Translating gives CSARNGGAAGELFF.

This clonotype appeared a few times. The V and J genes are TRBV12-3 or TRBV12-4 and TRBJ2-1; 13 bases are shared with TRBD2. Germline trimming cut 3 bases from V and 2 bases from J; bases unmatched to any gene: 7. The CDR3 sequence is 18 residues long. CDR3 region: CASSFRTSGRPAYNEQFF. CDR3 DNA: TGTGCCAGCAGTTTTAGGACTAGCGGGAGACCCGCCTACAATGAGCAGTTCTTC.

In its sample, this clonotype was seen a few times. The chain carries TRBV11-2 and TRBJ2-3, with D uncertain. This CDR3 has 14 amino acids. Germline CDR1 reads SGHAT; CDR2 reads FQNNGV. Trimming removed 0 bases at V and 2 bases at J, with 6 bases between. The CDR3 region is CASSLDWNTDTQYF. For the CDR3, the DNA is TGTGCCAGCAGCTTAGACTGGAACACAGATACGCAGTATTTT.

This clonotype was counted a few times. The gene calls are TRBV5-1 and TRBJ1-1; D unclear. CDR3 length equals 13 residues. Between the trimmed V and J ends, which lost 6 bases and 1 base, there was a span of 10 bases. Germline V gene lookup returns CDR1 SGHRS and CDR2 YFSETQ. DNA of the CDR3: TGCGCCAGCACCCAGCCAGGGAACACTGAAGCTTTCTTT. Protein: CASTQPGNTEAFF. The entire variable domain, with the rest obtained from reference TRBV5-1 and TRBJ1-1, is as follows: KAGVTQTPRYLIKTRGQQVTLSCSPISGHRSVSWYQQTPGQGLQFLFEYFSETQRNKGNFPGRFSGRQFSNSRSEMNVSTLELGDSALYLCASTQPGNTEAFFGQGTRLTVV.

This clonotype has a handful of counts. For the CDR3, the DNA is TGTGCCAGCAGCCAAGATCCCGACAGGGATACGCAGTATTTT. Translated: CASSQDPDRDTQYF. The gene calls are TRBV3-1 and TRBJ2-3; the D gene is possibly TRBD1 (6 bases). Trimming cost V 0 bases and J 6 bases, with 10 bases left between them. Germline V gene data show CDR1 as LGHDT and CDR2 as YNNKEL (reference sequence). The CDR3 has 14 amino acids.

Only a few counts were recorded for this clonotype. The chain combines TRBV6-5 with TRBJ2-7; 8 nucleotides match TRBD2. The CDR3 covers 15 residues. J gave up 2 bases and V 0 bases, and 3 bases lay outside the gene matches. The V gene's germline CDR1 is MNHEY and CDR2 SVGAGI. CDR3 sequence (DNA): TGTGCCAGCAGTTACTCTAGCGGGATTGCCTACGAGCAGTACTTC. Protein: CASSYSSGIAYEQYF.

Only a few counts were recorded for this clonotype. CDR3 in DNA: TGCGCCAGCAGCCGGGACAAGGGAAACACCATATATTTT. Its protein is CASSRDKGNTIYF. This chain uses TRBV4-3 with TRBJ1-3, with D perhaps matching TRBD1 (6 bases). Deletions cut 4 bases from V and 4 bases from J, with 8 bases between. The germline V gene has CDR1 LGHNA and CDR2 YSLEER. This CDR3 has 13 amino acids.

This clonotype turned up a few times. This chain connects TRBV18 to TRBJ2-1; D possibly corresponds to TRBD2 (5 bases). Trimming removed 2 bases at V and 0 bases at J, with 11 bases between. Looked up from germline, CDR1 is KGHSH and CDR2 is LQKENI. The CDR3 is made up of 16 amino acids. The CDR3 DNA is TGTGCCAGCTCACCATCGGGATTTAGCTCCTACAATGAGCAGTTCTTC. It is translated as CASSPSGFSSYNEQFF.

The chain has TRBV4-3 and TRBJ2-3; D is possibly TRBD1 (7 bases). Germline CDR1 is LGHNA and CDR2 is YSLEER. Trimming left V 8 bases short and J 2 bases short, with 14 bases between. The CDR3 has 14 residues. CDR3 sequence reads: CASGNRGLTDTQYF. The CDR3 coding sequence is TGCGCCAGCGGAAACAGGGGACTCACAGATACGCAGTATTTT.

The gene calls are TRBV27 and TRBJ2-2; tentative D call: TRBD1 (5 bases). The CDR3 runs to 15 residues. V lost 3 bases and J lost 5, with 13 bases in between. CDR1 is MNHEY, CDR2 SMNVEV, per germline (reference sequence). The CDR3 DNA sequence: TGTGCCAGCAGTTTGGTAGGGGTCGGGACCGGGGAGCTGTTTTTT. It translates to CASSLVGVGTGELFF.

This clonotype was detected a few times. The V call is TRBV4-1, the J call TRBJ2-5; 8 bases line up with TRBD1. Trimming removed 4 bases from V and 1 base from J; junction bases left unmatched: 8. The CDR3 is made up of 16 amino acids. Germline CDR1 reads MGHRA; CDR2 reads YSYEKL. CDR3 in amino acids: CASSLFPGQAQETQYF. The CDR3 DNA reads TGCGCCAGCAGCCTATTTCCGGGACAGGCCCAAGAGACCCAGTACTTC.

This clonotype was seen only a few times. V is TRBV3-1 and J is TRBJ1-1, with no clear D. This CDR3 region has 15 residues. Trimming pared 4 bases from V and 0 bases from J, leaving 12 bases between. Germline CDR1 LGHDT, CDR2 YNNKEL (reference sequence). The CDR3 DNA reads as TGTGCCAGCAGCCCGGACCCGCTTCTGAACACTGAAGCTTTCTTT. Residues: CASSPDPLLNTEAFF.

This clonotype was seen more than once but under ten times. V and J are TRBV7-2 and TRBJ2-7, with D tentatively TRBD2 (5 bases). The CDR3 runs 13 residues. The V and J ends lost 4 bases and 0 bases respectively, with 7 bases between them. Looked up from germline, CDR1 is SGHTA and CDR2 is FQGNSA. The CDR3 DNA reads as TGTGCCAGCAGCTCTAGCTTCTCCTACGAGCAGTACTTC. Translated: CASSSSFSYEQYF.

This clonotype was picked up a small number of times. V gene TRBV7-2 combines with J gene TRBJ2-3; no reliable D call. This CDR3 is built from 13 residues. V shed 5 bases and J shed 6 bases, with 12 bases lying between them. Germline values: CDR1 SGHTA, CDR2 FQGNSA. In DNA form, the CDR3 reads TGTGCCAGCAGCCCGAATAGCTTCGATACGCAGTATTTT. It codes for CASSPNSFDTQYF.

V gene TRBV10-3 combines with J gene TRBJ2-7; 10 bases agree with TRBD2. The V segment lost 2 bases and the J segment 6 bases; nucleotides outside the gene matches: 1. Germline CDR1 and CDR2: ENHRY and SYGVKD. The CDR3 runs to 13 residues. In DNA, the CDR3 is TGTGCCATCAGTGAGACTAGCGGGGCCGAGCAGTACTTC. This codes for CAISETSGAEQYF.

The CDR3 sequence is CASRLTSPYEQYF. In DNA, the CDR3 is TGTGCCAGCAGACTCACCTCCCCCTACGAGCAGTACTTC. The J gene is TRBJ2-7, the V gene TRBV28; no clear D gene. Germline V gives CDR1 MDHEN, CDR2 SYDVKM. This CDR3 spans 13 amino acids. The V end lost 6 bases, the J end lost 2 bases, and 11 bases lay between the germline ends.

The chain carries TRBV29-1 and TRBJ2-1; D call uncertain. The CDR3 extends over 13 amino acids. Germline V gene data show CDR1 as SQVTM and CDR2 as ANQGSEA. For the CDR3, the DNA is TGCAGTCTCGGATGGGGTCGTCTGAATGAGCAGTTCTTC. It translates to CSLGWGRLNEQFF.

The V call is TRBV7-2, the J call TRBJ2-5, with TRBD2 identical over 9 bases. Germline trimming cut 2 bases from V and 0 bases from J; bases unmatched to any gene: 7. Germline CDR1 and CDR2: SGHTA and FQGNSA. The CDR3 loop spans 17 amino acids. CDR3 residues: CASSLRRGGTYQETQYF. The CDR3 coding sequence is TGTGCCAGCAGCTTAAGGCGGGGGGGCACTTACCAAGAGACCCAGTACTTC.

The chain has TRBV24-1 and TRBJ2-1; the D gene is possibly TRBD1 (6 bases). V shed 0 bases and J shed 4 bases, with 15 bases lying between them. Germline-derived CDR1 and CDR2 are KGHDR and SFDVKD. CDR3 length: 17 amino acids. Here the CDR3 DNA reads TGTGCCACCAGTGATTTGCCAACAGGGAACTTGTACAATGAGCAGTTCTTC. It codes for CATSDLPTGNLYNEQFF.

This clonotype showed up just a few times. V and J are TRBV9 and TRBJ2-3, with unresolved D. From germline, CDR1 is SGDLS and CDR2 YYNGEE. CDR3 length equals 13 residues. V was shortened by 0 bases and J by 5 bases, with 7 bases between the two germline ends. CDR3 sequence (DNA): TGTGCCAGCAGCGTAGAGGGTCAAGATACGCAGTATTTT. Protein: CASSVEGQDTQYF.

This clonotype has just a few counts. The gene calls are TRBV5-1 and TRBJ2-5; 11 nucleotides line up with TRBD2. This CDR3 is 16 amino acids long. Germline CDR1 and CDR2: SGHRS and YFSETQ. V gave up 3 bases and J gave up 1 base; unmatched junction bases: 5. The CDR3 sequence: CASSWSGTSGQETQYF. CDR3 nucleotides: TGCGCCAGCAGCTGGTCCGGGACTAGCGGCCAAGAGACCCAGTACTTC.

This clonotype has a handful of counts. The rearrangement joins TRBV7-9 to TRBJ2-2; perhaps TRBD1 as D (5 bases). The CDR3 runs to 15 residues. Germline CDR1 and CDR2: SEHNR and FQNEAQ (reference sequence). V was cut by 1 base and J by 6 bases, with 12 bases left in between. This CDR3 reads CASSLVGRVAGELFF. CDR3 nucleotide sequence: TGTGCCAGCAGCTTAGTTGGCAGGGTGGCCGGGGAGCTGTTTTTT.